A single sample is the source of the 32 T cell receptor beta chains below, sequenced in a study of blood T cell repertoires in COVID-19. TCRdb's table, derived via immunoSEQ multiplex PCR, lists solely in-frame clones and lacks some. The profile shows about 90,000 clones, approximately 86% of them singletons. Material: peripheral blood. These receptor sequences come from an older woman with active or convalescent COVID-19.

The genes are TRBV28 and TRBJ2-1, with D maybe TRBD1 (6 bases). The V gene's germline CDR1 is MDHEN and CDR2 SYDVKM. The CDR3 spans 12 residues. Trimming stripped 6 bases from V and 13 bases from J, with 16 bases between. The CDR3 DNA follows: TGTGCCAGCAGACAACCAGGGGTTTATCAGTTCTTC. Protein sequence: CASRQPGVYQFF.

The chain uses TRBV18 and TRBJ2-7, with 13 bases that match TRBD2. Trimming removed 4 bases from V and 5 bases from J; junction bases left unmatched: 8. The CDR3 is made up of 16 amino acids. Germline CDR1 reads KGHSH; CDR2 reads LQKENI. The CDR3 nucleotides are TGTGCCAGCTCACTAAGGACTAGCGGGGGCAGCGACGAGCAGTACTTC. Translating it yields CASSLRTSGGSDEQYF.

The rearrangement joins TRBV5-6 to TRBJ1-2, with a possible D match to TRBD1 (5 bases). V was shortened by 4 bases and J by 5 bases, with 12 bases between the two germline ends. The germline gives CDR1 SGHDT, CDR2 YYEEEE. The CDR3 is 13 amino acids. The CDR3 coding sequence is TGTGCCAGCAGCGAGAGTCAGGGTTATGGCTACACCTTC. It codes for CASSESQGYGYTF. Full variable domain (remainder filled in from reference TRBV5-6 and TRBJ1-2): DAGVTQSPTHLIKTRGQQVTLRCSPKSGHDTVSWYQQALGQGPQFIFQYYEEEERQRGNFPDRFSGHQFPNYSSELNVNALLLGDSALYLCASSESQGYGYTFGSGTRLTVV.

This sequence joins TRBV10-2 and TRBJ2-1; 14 positions match TRBD2. Germline V CDR1 and CDR2: WSHSY, SAAADI. V gave up 9 bases and J gave up 9 bases; unmatched junction bases: 4. This CDR3 is built from 13 residues. The CDR3 nucleotides are TGCGCCAGTCGGACTAGCGGGGGGCTTGAGCAGTTCTTC. Amino acid sequence: CASRTSGGLEQFF.

This chain uses TRBV5-4 with TRBJ1-6, with TRBD1 matching over 10 bases. CDR3 length equals 15 residues. Germline V gene sequence: CDR1 SGHNT, CDR2 YYREEE (reference sequence). V shed 0 bases and J 11 bases; nucleotides not matched to a gene: 5. The CDR3 DNA follows: TGTGCCAGCAGCTTGGAGGGGACAGGGGTTGCACCCCTCCACTTT. Protein: CASSLEGTGVAPLHF.

The chain joins TRBV6-5 to TRBJ1-2; TRBD1 matches at 10 bases. V gave up 8 bases and J gave up 8 bases; unmatched junction bases: 8. The V gene's germline CDR1 is MNHEY and CDR2 SVGAGI. The CDR3 length is 13 residues. The DNA of the CDR3 is TGTGCCAGCCGGGGGACAGGGGCATGGGGCTACACCTTC. Translation gives CASRGTGAWGYTF.

The chain is built from TRBV4-3 and TRBJ2-3, with D perhaps TRBD2 (6 bases). This CDR3 has 17 amino acids. V lost 1 base and J 2 bases, leaving 16 bases between the germline ends. Germline CDR1 and CDR2: LGHNA and YSLEER. The CDR3 sequence is CASSQGTVAGNTDTQYF. The DNA for the CDR3 is TGCGCCAGCAGCCAAGGCACGGTTGCGGGGAACACAGATACGCAGTATTTT.

About this clone itself: One junction end disagrees with the germline gene, perhaps due to a read error. The gene calls are TRBV5-1 and TRBJ1-1; no definite D call. The CDR3 contains 14 residues. The germline V gene encodes CDR1 SGHRS and CDR2 YFSETQ. The CDR3 nucleotides are TGCGCCAGCAGCTTGGTAGTCGGAGGAGGCGATCAGCGCTTT. The encoded protein is CASSLVVGGGDQRF.

This chain connects TRBV6-5 to TRBJ1-1; 7 bases match TRBD1. The junction had 3 bases not matched to a gene; V was cut back by 5 bases and J by 6 bases. The CDR3 consists of 12 residues. Germline values: CDR1 MNHEY, CDR2 SVGAGI. The CDR3: CASSRGGAEAFF. CDR3 coding DNA: TGTGCCAGCAGTAGAGGGGGCGCTGAAGCTTTCTTT.

The chain is built from TRBV10-1 and TRBJ2-3; D uncertain. Between the trimmed V and J ends, which lost 3 bases and 1 base, there was a span of 5 bases. This CDR3 is 13 amino acids long. In germline, CDR1 is WNHNN, CDR2 SYGVQD (reference sequence). CDR3: CASSDPGTDTQYF. CDR3 sequence (DNA): TGCGCCAGCAGTGACCCTGGCACAGATACGCAGTATTTT.

The chain combines TRBV5-1 with TRBJ1-4; tentatively, D is TRBD1 (5 bases). The CDR3 spans 14 residues. Germline values: CDR1 SGHRS, CDR2 YFSETQ. The V end was cut by 5 bases, the J end by 2 bases, with 10 bases between. The DNA of the CDR3 is TGCGCCAGCAGGGTCGGGGGTACTAATGAAAAACTGTTTTTT. This sequence encodes CASRVGGTNEKLFF.

The chain carries TRBV6-2 or TRBV6-3 and TRBJ2-6; no firm D call. V lost 6 bases and J 11 bases, leaving 11 bases between the germline ends. The CDR3 length is 12 residues. CDR1 MNHEY and CDR2 SVGEGT come from the germline V gene. CDR3 DNA sequence: TGTGCCAGCAGCCCCCGACGGGACGTCCTGACTTTC. Translating it yields CASSPRRDVLTF.

The rearrangement joins TRBV7-2 to TRBJ2-1; possibly TRBD2 for D (6 bases). The ends were cut back, 2 bases at V and 10 bases at J, with 15 bases in the middle. CDR3 length: 14 amino acids. Germline lookup yields CDR1 SGHTA and CDR2 FQGNSA. The CDR3 region is CASSLSLANTEQFF. As DNA, the CDR3 is TGTGCCAGCAGCTTAAGCCTAGCGAATACGGAGCAGTTCTTC.

This clone was seen more than once but under ten times. This sequence joins TRBV7-9 and TRBJ2-2; D unclear. V was shortened by 3 bases and J by 5 bases, with 4 bases between the two germline ends. The CDR3 spans 12 residues. Germline loops: CDR1 SEHNR, CDR2 FQNEAQ (reference sequence). CDR3 sequence (DNA): TGTGCCAGCAGCTTTTATACCGGGGAGCTGTTTTTT. Translation gives CASSFYTGELFF. The full variable domain, its missing parts supplied by reference TRBV7-9 and TRBJ2-2, is DTGVSQNPRHKITKRGQNVTFRCDPISEHNRLYWYRQTLGQGPEFLTYFQNEAQLEKSRLLSDRFSAERPKGSFSTLEIQRTEQGDSAMYLCASSFYTGELFFGEGSRLTVL.

The chain links TRBV19 to TRBJ1-2; D uncertain. Trimming removed 7 bases from V and 3 bases from J, with 12 bases in between. From germline, CDR1 is LNHDA and CDR2 SQIVND (reference sequence). This CDR3 is 13 amino acids long. The CDR3 region has the DNA TGTGCCAGTACTCGGGAGGATGACTATGGCTACACCTTC. Protein product: CASTREDDYGYTF.

This clone was seen a few times. The chain combines TRBV7-2 with TRBJ1-2, with 7 positions matching TRBD1. Unmatched junction bases numbered 10, after V lost 4 bases and J lost 5 bases. This CDR3 has 15 residues. CDR1 SGHTA and CDR2 FQGNSA come from the germline V gene. DNA of the CDR3: TGTGCCAGCAGCTGGGGGGAGACAGGGCAGTATGGCTACACCTTC. This gives the protein CASSWGETGQYGYTF.

The rearrangement joins TRBV7-8 to TRBJ2-7; weak D call: TRBD2 (6 bases). Germline values: CDR1 SGHVS, CDR2 FQNEAQ. V lost 5 bases to trimming and J lost 7 bases, with 12 bases between them. This CDR3 contains 12 residues. Written as DNA, the CDR3 is TGTGCCAGCAGCCCCTCCCGGGAGGAGCAGTACTTC. Translating gives CASSPSREEQYF.

This chain connects TRBV7-8 to TRBJ1-2; maybe TRBD1 (6 bases). The ends were cut back, 5 bases at V and 8 bases at J, with 18 bases in the middle. The CDR3 contains 14 residues. Germline V gene sequence: CDR1 SGHVS, CDR2 FQNEAQ. The CDR3 loop is CASSTASGRGGYTF. DNA for the CDR3: TGTGCCAGCAGCACCGCGTCGGGAAGGGGGGGCTACACCTTC. The full variable domain, with the rest looked up from reference TRBV7-8 and TRBJ1-2, is GAGVSQSPRYKVAKRGQDVALRCDPISGHVSLFWYQQALGQGPEFLTYFQNEAQLDKSGLPSDRFFAERPEGSVSTLKIQRTQQEDSAVYLCASSTASGRGGYTFGSGTRLTVV.

This clone was found once. The chain joins TRBV24-1 to TRBJ2-5; a weak D match, TRBD1 (6 bases). The CDR3 is 14 amino acids. Trimming cost V 3 bases and J 2 bases, with 9 bases left between them. CDR1 and CDR2 from the germline V gene are KGHDR and SFDVKD. The CDR3 region is CATSDVTGQETQYF. The CDR3 coding sequence is TGTGCCACCAGTGATGTGACAGGTCAAGAGACCCAGTACTTC.

This clone was counted once. The chain joins TRBV21-1 to TRBJ1-5; TRBD1, the table's D call, was not compared with the DNA. TRBV21-1 is termed a pseudogene. The CDR3 loop spans 22 amino acids. The CDR3 loop reads CASSKARQLVGLQTVRNQPQHF. Written as DNA, the CDR3 is TGTGCCAGCAGCAAAGCCCGACAGCTTGTCGGATTGCAAACTGTGCGTAATCAGCCCCAGCATTTT.

This clone has a single count. One junction end disagrees with the germline gene, perhaps due to a read error. This chain connects TRBV14 to TRBJ2-3; TRBD2 is a possible D gene (6 bases). The germline V gene encodes CDR1 SGHDN and CDR2 FVKESK. CDR3 length: 13 amino acids. CDR3 nucleotide sequence: TGTGCCAGCAGCCAATTCTTATCTGCAGCGGGCCGATTT. This codes for CASSQFLSAAGRF. The full variable domain, with the rest looked up from reference TRBV14 and TRBJ2-3, is EAGVTQFPSHSVIEKGQTVTLRCDPISGHDNLYWYRRVMGKEIKFLLHFVKESKQDESGMPNNRFLAERTGGTYSTLKVQPAELEDSGVYFCASSQFLSAAGRFGPGTRLTVL.

The chain uses TRBV7-6 and TRBJ2-7, with 12 bases matching TRBD2. This CDR3 contains 16 residues. Germline V gene sequence: CDR1 SGHVS, CDR2 FNYEAQ. Losses at the gene ends were 1 base for V and 2 bases for J; bases not matched to a gene: 3. CDR3 nucleotides: TGTGCCAGCAGCTTAGTGGCTAGCGGGGGGGCCTACGAGCAGTACTTC. Translation: CASSLVASGGAYEQYF.

The J gene is TRBJ2-3, the V gene TRBV7-2; 10 bases map to TRBD2. The CDR3 runs 18 residues. The V segment lost 1 base and the J segment 6 bases; nucleotides outside the gene matches: 13. Germline values: CDR1 SGHTA, CDR2 FQGNSA. The CDR3 reads CASSLVLAGAIQRDTQYF. The CDR3 DNA reads TGTGCCAGCAGCTTAGTGCTAGCGGGGGCGATACAGAGGGATACGCAGTATTTT.

The genes are TRBV19 and TRBJ2-7, with 7 bases lining up with TRBD1. CDR3 length: 13 residues. Germline loops: CDR1 LNHDA, CDR2 SQIVND (reference sequence). Germline trimming cut 6 bases from V and 2 bases from J; bases unmatched to any gene: 4. The CDR3, as DNA: TGTGCCAGTAGGCGGACAGGAACCTACGAGCAGTACTTC. Its translation: CASRRTGTYEQYF.

The rearrangement links TRBV2 to TRBJ1-2; D possibly corresponds to TRBD1 (5 bases). The V and J ends lost 4 bases and 3 bases respectively, with 9 bases between them. Germline V gives CDR1 SNHLY, CDR2 FYNNEI. The CDR3 has 13 amino acids. CDR3 residues: CASSVGAYYGYTF. CDR3 nucleotides: TGTGCCAGCAGTGTTGGGGCCTACTATGGCTACACCTTC. Based on the CDR3 plus reference TRBV2 and TRBJ1-2, the full variable domain is EPEVTQTPSHQVTQMGQEVILRCVPISNHLYFYWYRQILGQKVEFLVSFYNNEISEKSEIFDDQFSVERPDGSNFTLKIRSTKLEDSAMYFCASSVGAYYGYTFGSGTRLTVV.

This clone was counted once. This chain joins TRBV2 and TRBJ1-1; D gene ambiguous. Germline loops: CDR1 SNHLY, CDR2 FYNNEI. The CDR3 runs to 11 residues. The V end lost 6 bases, the J end lost 3 bases, and 5 bases lay between the germline ends. CDR3: CASRYYTEAFF. The CDR3 DNA follows: TGTGCCAGCAGATATTACACTGAAGCTTTCTTT. Complete variable domain (other parts from reference TRBV2 and TRBJ1-1): EPEVTQTPSHQVTQMGQEVILRCVPISNHLYFYWYRQILGQKVEFLVSFYNNEISEKSEIFDDQFSVERPDGSNFTLKIRSTKLEDSAMYFCASRYYTEAFFGQGTRLTVV.

The V call is TRBV18, the J call TRBJ2-1, with TRBD1 identical over 9 bases. CDR1 is KGHSH and CDR2 is LQKENI in the germline V gene. V was clipped by 3 bases and J by 10 bases; unmatched bases: 10. The CDR3 sequence is 15 residues long. Here the CDR3 reads CASSPGTGNLPEQFF. CDR3 coding DNA: TGTGCCAGCTCACCCGGGACAGGGAATCTCCCGGAGCAGTTCTTC.

The V gene is TRBV5-4, the J gene TRBJ1-1; the D gene is possibly TRBD1 (5 bases). The CDR3 consists of 15 residues. V was cut by 4 bases and J by 2 bases, with 15 bases left in between. CDR1 SGHNT and CDR2 YYREEE come from the germline V gene (reference sequence). The DNA for the CDR3 is TGTGCCAGCAGCCCACTGGGGGAGGGCAACACTGAAGCTTTCTTT. This encodes CASSPLGEGNTEAFF.

The genes are TRBV24-1 and TRBJ2-7, with a weak D call TRBD1 (5 bases). The V gene's germline CDR1 is KGHDR and CDR2 SFDVKD. Trimming cost V 3 bases and J 2 bases, with 13 bases left between them. The CDR3 has 15 amino acids. DNA for the CDR3: TGTGCCACCAGTGATCCGACCAGGGATGCCTACGAGCAGTACTTC. This sequence encodes CATSDPTRDAYEQYF.

This clone was observed once. CDR3 sequence: CASSQQRNYEQYF. In nucleotides, the CDR3 is TGTGCCAGCAGCCAACAGCGGAACTACGAGCAGTACTTC. V is TRBV11-3 and J is TRBJ2-7, with D perhaps TRBD2 (5 bases). In germline, CDR1 is SGHNT, CDR2 YENEEA. The CDR3 spans 13 residues. V lost 5 bases, J lost 3 bases, and 11 bases lay in between.

The CDR3 region has the DNA TGTGCCAGCAGCCCATTTGAGGCCTTGGACACCGGGGAGCTGTTTTTT. Translating gives CASSPFEALDTGELFF. The V call is TRBV11-2, the J call TRBJ2-2; D gene unclear. V lost 5 bases to trimming and J lost 3 bases, with 16 bases between them. Germline CDR1 and CDR2: SGHAT and FQNNGV. CDR3 length: 16 amino acids.

The rearrangement links TRBV6-6 to TRBJ2-2, with D perhaps TRBD2 (7 bases). This CDR3 has 15 residues. V was cut by 7 bases and J by 7 bases, with 19 bases left in between. The germline CDR1 and CDR2 sequences are MNHNY and SVGAGI (reference sequence). The CDR3 spells CASKRGGAAGGELFF. As DNA, the CDR3 is TGTGCCAGCAAACGCGGGGGCGCTGCGGGCGGGGAGCTGTTTTTT.